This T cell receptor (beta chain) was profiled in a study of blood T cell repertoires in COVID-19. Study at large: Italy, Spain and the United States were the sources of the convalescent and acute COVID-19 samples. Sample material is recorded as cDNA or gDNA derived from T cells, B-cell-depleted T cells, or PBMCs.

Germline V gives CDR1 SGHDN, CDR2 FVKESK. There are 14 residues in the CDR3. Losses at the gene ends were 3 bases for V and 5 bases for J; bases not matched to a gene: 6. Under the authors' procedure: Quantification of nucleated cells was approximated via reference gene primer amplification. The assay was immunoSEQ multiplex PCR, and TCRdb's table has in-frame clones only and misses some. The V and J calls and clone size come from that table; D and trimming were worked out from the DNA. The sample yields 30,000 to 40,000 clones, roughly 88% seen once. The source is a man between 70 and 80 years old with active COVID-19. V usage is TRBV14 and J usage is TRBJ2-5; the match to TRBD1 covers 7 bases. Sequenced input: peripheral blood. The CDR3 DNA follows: TGTGCCAGCAGCCAGAACAGGGGAAAGGAGACCCAGTACTTC. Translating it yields CASSQNRGKETQYF.